The 28 T cell receptor beta chains below come from one sample, sequenced in a study of a mutant IDH1 vaccine in newly diagnosed glioma. Sample time point: baseline, week 1 (first vaccination visit). Treatment described: pre-vaccination baseline after standard-of-care therapy. TCRdb keeps only in-frame clones here, not all; method: immunoSEQ multiplex PCR. Found here are 55,000 to 70,000 clones, 80% to 90% of them singletons; the top ten hold over 2.5%. Sample: PBMCs, taken from a glioma patient treated with radiotherapy, temozolomide or both. The receptors were sampled from a man aged 25-45 years with glioma.

The CDR3 DNA sequence: TGTGCCAGCAGTTACCGGACAGGGGTCGGGGAGCAGTACTTC. This gives the protein CASSYRTGVGEQYF. This chain connects TRBV6-6 to TRBJ2-7; the match to TRBD1 covers 9 bases. This CDR3 has 14 amino acids. CDR1 and CDR2 (germline): MNHNY, SVGAGI (reference sequence). Trimming at V came to 2 bases and at J to 7 bases, leaving 6 bases not matched to a gene.

The V gene is TRBV7-9, the J gene TRBJ2-7; weak D call: TRBD1 (6 bases). The CDR3 totals 14 residues. Between the trimmed V and J ends, which lost 3 bases and 5 bases, there was a span of 14 bases. Germline assignment: CDR1 SEHNR and CDR2 FQNEAQ (reference sequence). This CDR3 reads CASSLGTPYHEQYF. In DNA form, the CDR3 reads TGTGCCAGCAGCTTGGGGACACCTTACCACGAGCAGTACTTC. Looking up the rest from reference TRBV7-9 and TRBJ2-7 gives the full variable domain: DTGVSQNPRHKITKRGQNVTFRCDPISEHNRLYWYRQTLGQGPEFLTYFQNEAQLEKSRLLSDRFSAERPKGSFSTLEIQRTEQGDSAMYLCASSLGTPYHEQYFGPGTRLTVT.

This clone was seen once. The CDR3 region has the DNA TGTGCCAGCAGTGAAGCGGAGAATAGCAATCAGCCCCAGCATTTT. It is translated as CASSEAENSNQPQHF. This chain uses TRBV2 with TRBJ1-5, with D unresolved. This CDR3 is 15 amino acids long. CDR1 and CDR2 (germline): SNHLY, FYNNEI. Trimming removed 0 bases from V and 0 bases from J, with 6 bases in between.

The V and J genes are TRBV6-5 and TRBJ1-2; unclear D gene. Germline assignment: CDR1 MNHEY and CDR2 SVGAGI. CDR3 size: 13 residues. Trimming pared 0 bases from V and 5 bases from J, leaving 7 bases between. For the CDR3, the DNA is TGTGCCAGCAGTTACTCGATGTATTATGGCTACACCTTC. It translates to CASSYSMYYGYTF.

The chain couples TRBV7-9 to TRBJ2-7; TRBD1 matches at 7 bases. CDR1 is SEHNR, CDR2 FQNEAQ, per germline (reference sequence). J gave up 3 bases and V 2 bases, and 16 bases lay outside the gene matches. The CDR3 sequence is 18 residues long. CDR3 in DNA: TGTGCCAGCAGCTTATTCCAAGGGGGACATAGGGGGCTCTACGAGCAGTACTTC. It encodes CASSLFQGGHRGLYEQYF. Full variable domain (outside the CDR3, taken from reference TRBV7-9 and TRBJ2-7): DTGVSQNPRHKITKRGQNVTFRCDPISEHNRLYWYRQTLGQGPEFLTYFQNEAQLEKSRLLSDRFSAERPKGSFSTLEIQRTEQGDSAMYLCASSLFQGGHRGLYEQYFGPGTRLTVT.

The rearrangement links TRBV19 to TRBJ2-7; TRBD2 aligns across 7 bases. Germline CDR1 reads LNHDA; CDR2 reads SQIVND (reference sequence). Losses at the gene ends were 4 bases for V and 3 bases for J; bases not matched to a gene: 9. CDR3 length: 15 amino acids. The CDR3 protein is CASSRVGGGSYEQYF. The CDR3 nucleotides read TGTGCCAGTAGTAGGGTCGGCGGGGGAAGCTACGAGCAGTACTTC.

This clone was recorded once. The V call is TRBV6-4, the J call TRBJ2-1; no clear D. V gave up 4 bases and J gave up 0 bases, with 10 bases separating them. Germline V gene data show CDR1 as MRHNA and CDR2 as SNTAGT. The CDR3 length is 15 residues. The CDR3 region is CASSVAESSYNEQFF. The CDR3 DNA reads TGTGCCAGCAGTGTTGCGGAGAGCTCCTACAATGAGCAGTTCTTC.

This chain joins TRBV7-9 and TRBJ1-2, with 8 bases identical to TRBD1. The CDR3 has 16 residues. From germline, CDR1 is SEHNR and CDR2 FQNEAQ (reference sequence). V shed 5 bases, J shed 0 bases, and the junction held 8 bases outside the gene matches. CDR3 loop: CASSPGQGDANYGYTF. The DNA of the CDR3 is TGTGCCAGCAGCCCCGGACAGGGCGACGCTAACTATGGCTACACCTTC.

J is TRBJ2-3 and V is TRBV4-2; 11 nucleotides agree with TRBD2. After removal of 0 bases from V and 3 bases from J, the junction contained 2 bases not matched to a gene. CDR3 length equals 16 residues. CDR1 LGHNA and CDR2 YNFKEQ come from the germline V gene. As DNA, the CDR3 is TGTGCCAGCAGCCAAGATCTAGCGGGGGGAACAGATACGCAGTATTTT. This gives the protein CASSQDLAGGTDTQYF.

This clone has a single count. V gene TRBV2 combines with J gene TRBJ1-6, with D perhaps matching TRBD1 (6 bases). This CDR3 spans 14 amino acids. Trimming pared 4 bases from V and 8 bases from J, leaving 12 bases between. The germline gives CDR1 SNHLY, CDR2 FYNNEI. The CDR3 sequence: CASSGGQSYSPLHF. The CDR3 DNA is TGTGCCAGCAGTGGTGGACAGTCCTATTCACCCCTCCACTTT. Supplemented by reference TRBV2 and TRBJ1-6, the full variable domain reads EPEVTQTPSHQVTQMGQEVILRCVPISNHLYFYWYRQILGQKVEFLVSFYNNEISEKSEIFDDQFSVERPDGSNFTLKIRSTKLEDSAMYFCASSGGQSYSPLHFGNGTRLTVT.

The CDR3 DNA sequence: TGTGCCAGCAGCTTAGTGAGGCAGGGGACTTCCTACGAGCAGTACTTC. Translation gives CASSLVRQGTSYEQYF. The chain joins TRBV7-8 to TRBJ2-7, with D perhaps matching TRBD1 or TRBD2 (6 bases each). V lost 1 base and J lost 1, with 14 bases in between. Per germline, CDR1 SGHVS and CDR2 FQNEAQ. The CDR3 contains 16 residues.

V gene TRBV9 combines with J gene TRBJ2-3, with 9 bases aligning to TRBD2. CDR1 is SGDLS and CDR2 is YYNGEE in the germline V gene. Germline trimming cut 7 bases from V and 2 bases from J; bases unmatched to any gene: 2. CDR3 length: 13 residues. This chain's CDR3 is CASGGGVTDTQYF. The DNA for the CDR3 is TGTGCCAGCGGCGGGGGGGTCACAGATACGCAGTATTTT.

The chain employs TRBV2 and TRBJ2-5, with D hard to call. The germline V gene encodes CDR1 SNHLY and CDR2 FYNNEI. Trimming left V 6 bases short and J 3 bases short, with 5 bases between. CDR3 length equals 11 residues. CDR3: CASRVEETQYF. CDR3 nucleotide sequence: TGTGCCAGCAGGGTAGAAGAGACCCAGTACTTC. The variable domain in full, completed from reference TRBV2 and TRBJ2-5, reads EPEVTQTPSHQVTQMGQEVILRCVPISNHLYFYWYRQILGQKVEFLVSFYNNEISEKSEIFDDQFSVERPDGSNFTLKIRSTKLEDSAMYFCASRVEETQYFGPGTRLLVL.

V and J are TRBV9 and TRBJ2-2; no clear D. CDR3 length: 15 amino acids. Deletions cut 0 bases from V and 5 bases from J, with 11 bases between. Germline CDR1 SGDLS, CDR2 YYNGEE. This CDR3 is CASSVAWHSTGELFF. DNA of the CDR3: TGTGCCAGCAGCGTAGCTTGGCATTCTACCGGGGAGCTGTTTTTT.

V and J are TRBV14 and TRBJ1-1, with D unclear. This CDR3 region has 13 residues. Germline V gives CDR1 SGHDN, CDR2 FVKESK. Trimming cost V 4 bases and J 0 bases, with 6 bases left between them. The CDR3 region is CASSLSVNTEAFF. The CDR3 DNA reads as TGTGCCAGCAGCCTTTCGGTGAACACTGAAGCTTTCTTT.

This chain connects TRBV11-2 to TRBJ1-4, with 10 bases identical to TRBD1. The CDR3 covers 16 residues. The ends lost 1 base at V and 10 bases at J; junction bases unmatched: 9. CDR1 is SGHAT, CDR2 FQNNGV, per germline. CDR3 sequence reads: CASSLGTGGDIGKLFF. CDR3 in DNA: TGTGCCAGCAGCTTAGGGACAGGGGGGGATATCGGAAAACTGTTTTTT. Drawing the rest from reference TRBV11-2 and TRBJ1-4, the complete variable domain is EAGVAQSPRYKIIEKRQSVAFWCNPISGHATLYWYQQILGQGPKLLIQFQNNGVVDDSQLPKDRFSAERLKGVDSTLKIQPAKLEDSAVYLCASSLGTGGDIGKLFFGSGTQLSVL.

The rearrangement links TRBV18 to TRBJ1-1, with 7 positions matching TRBD1. The V and J ends lost 6 bases and 1 base, in that order; junction bases with no gene match: 8. The CDR3 contains 15 residues. Germline V gene sequence: CDR1 KGHSH, CDR2 LQKENI. Here the CDR3 reads CASSRRQGENTEAFF. CDR3 nucleotides: TGTGCCAGCTCCCGACGACAGGGAGAGAACACTGAAGCTTTCTTT.

The CDR3 loop is CASSPSIQETQYF. For the CDR3, the DNA is TGTGCCAGCTCACCATCCATCCAAGAGACCCAGTACTTC. The rearrangement links TRBV18 to TRBJ2-5, with D unresolved. Germline-derived CDR1 and CDR2 are KGHSH and LQKENI. The length of the CDR3 is 13 residues. The V and J ends lost 2 bases and 1 base respectively, with 5 bases between them.

The chain uses TRBV19 and TRBJ1-1; perhaps TRBD1 as D (5 bases). CDR3 length: 13 residues. The germline gives CDR1 LNHDA, CDR2 SQIVND (reference sequence). Deletions cut 7 bases from V and 1 base from J, with 10 bases between. In DNA, the CDR3 is TGTGCCAGTAAAGGGACGCCGAACACTGAAGCTTTCTTT. Its protein product is CASKGTPNTEAFF.

This chain links TRBV5-1 with TRBJ2-6; possibly TRBD2 for D (6 bases). Trimming pared 3 bases from V and 2 bases from J, leaving 9 bases between. The CDR3 is 15 amino acids. Germline assignment: CDR1 SGHRS and CDR2 YFSETQ. CDR3 loop: CASSWGDAGANVLTF. In DNA form, the CDR3 reads TGCGCCAGCAGCTGGGGGGACGCTGGGGCCAACGTCCTGACTTTC.

The chain links TRBV13 to TRBJ1-1; D is unclear. V was clipped by 6 bases and J by 5 bases, with 4 bases between them. The CDR3 contains 10 residues. The V gene's germline CDR1 is PRHDT and CDR2 FYEKMQ (reference sequence). The CDR3 sequence: CASSRTEAFF. The CDR3 DNA follows: TGTGCCAGCAGTAGGACTGAAGCTTTCTTT. The variable domain in full, completed from reference TRBV13 and TRBJ1-1, reads AAGVIQSPRHLIKEKRETATLKCYPIPRHDTVYWYQQGPGQDPQFLISFYEKMQSDKGSIPDRFSAQQFSDYHSELNMSSLELGDSALYFCASSRTEAFFGQGTRLTVV.

This sequence joins TRBV7-8 and TRBJ1-1; D not resolved. The CDR3 has 15 residues. V was pared by 5 bases and J by 5 bases, with 18 bases between. Per germline, CDR1 SGHVS and CDR2 FQNEAQ. This CDR3 reads CASSPQTVSGTEAFF. In DNA, the CDR3 is TGTGCCAGCAGCCCCCAGACGGTTTCGGGGACTGAAGCTTTCTTT.

V usage is TRBV2 and J usage is TRBJ2-4, with a possible D match to TRBD2 (5 bases). The CDR3 runs to 13 residues. The germline gives CDR1 SNHLY, CDR2 FYNNEI. V was cut by 10 bases and J by 5 bases, with 15 bases left in between. The CDR3 nucleotides are TGTGCCACAGGAAGAGGGCACCAAAACATTCAGTACTTC. Protein product: CATGRGHQNIQYF.

This chain joins TRBV6-1 and TRBJ2-4; the D gene is possibly TRBD2 (5 bases). Trimming removed 6 bases from V and 0 bases from J, with 9 bases in between. The CDR3 has 14 residues. Germline assignment: CDR1 MNHNS and CDR2 SASEGT. The CDR3 spells CASSSGLAKNIQYF. In nucleotides, the CDR3 is TGTGCCAGCAGCTCGGGGTTAGCCAAAAACATTCAGTACTTC.

The chain couples TRBV7-2 to TRBJ2-1; TRBD1 agrees at 7 bases. Trimming took 5 bases from V and 4 from J; bases not matched to a gene: 8. Germline V gene lookup returns CDR1 SGHTA and CDR2 FQGNSA. The CDR3 has 15 residues. The CDR3 here is CASSPDRRIYNEQFF. DNA of the CDR3: TGTGCCAGCAGCCCGGACAGGAGAATTTACAATGAGCAGTTCTTC.

The J gene is TRBJ2-7, the V gene TRBV28; tentatively, D is TRBD1 or TRBD2 (5 bases each). The germline gives CDR1 MDHEN, CDR2 SYDVKM. The length of the CDR3 is 18 residues. The ends were cut back, 3 bases at V and 2 bases at J, with 23 bases in the middle. The CDR3 spells CASSFSPGLGDLTYEQYF. For the CDR3, the DNA is TGTGCCAGCAGTTTTTCCCCCGGGTTAGGGGACCTAACCTACGAGCAGTACTTC.

This sequence joins TRBV4-1 and TRBJ1-2; 8 bases agree with TRBD1. The CDR3 runs 15 residues. Germline V gene sequence: CDR1 MGHRA, CDR2 YSYEKL. V lost 4 bases and J lost 6; bases outside the gene matches: 10. The CDR3 protein is CASSPEQGARDGYTF. The DNA of the CDR3 is TGCGCCAGCAGCCCTGAGCAGGGGGCTCGGGATGGCTACACCTTC.

The chain uses TRBV5-5 and TRBJ2-1, with 8 positions matching TRBD1. There are 16 residues in the CDR3. V gave up 4 bases and J gave up 1 base; unmatched junction bases: 7. CDR1 SGHKS and CDR2 YYEKEE come from the germline V gene (reference sequence). CDR3 sequence reads: CASSRDRPYSYNEQFF. CDR3 nucleotides: TGTGCCAGCAGCCGGGACAGGCCCTATTCCTACAATGAGCAGTTCTTC.